Listed below are T cell receptor beta chains from one sample, sequenced in a study of radiotherapy plus CTLA-4 blockade in lung cancer. Assay used: immunoSEQ multiplex PCR; TCRdb lists only in-frame clones, some missing. Of some 110,000 clones listed, around 84% are singletons. The sequences come from peripheral blood, collected from a patient treated with radiotherapy plus ipilimumab. The receptors were sampled from a human donor with non-small cell lung cancer that progressed on radiotherapy plus ipilimumab. Some clones in this sample may be carry-over from other donors' samples. Each CDR3 is given with its conserved first and last residue.

v_call: TRBV27
j_call: TRBJ2-1
cdr3_aa: CASSLSYSSYNEQFF

v_call: TRBV7-9
j_call: TRBJ1-4
cdr3_aa: CASSLASVNEKLFF

v_call: TRBV7-8
j_call: TRBJ2-2
cdr3_aa: CASLPARGGGNGELFF

v_call: TRBV19
j_call: TRBJ1-6
cdr3_aa: CASSRGQSKPPLHF

v_call: TRBV7-2
j_call: TRBJ2-7
cdr3_aa: CASSLERGTGRQYF

v_call: TRBV2
j_call: TRBJ2-3
cdr3_aa: CASVREISTDTQYF

v_call: TRBV6-1
j_call: TRBJ1-3
cdr3_aa: CASSEKGARGNTIYF

v_call: TRBV6-5
j_call: TRBJ2-7
cdr3_aa: CASRKQGTLLEQYF

v_call: TRBV5-1
j_call: TRBJ2-3
cdr3_aa: CASSPGQGGTDTQYF

v_call: TRBV27
j_call: TRBJ2-6
cdr3_aa: CASSRDRGQSGANVLTF

v_call: TRBV14
j_call: TRBJ2-3
cdr3_aa: CASSQWTGPADTQYF

v_call: TRBV11-2
j_call: TRBJ2-4
cdr3_aa: CASSLTGIQYF

v_call: TRBV5-1
j_call: TRBJ1-5
cdr3_aa: CASSRGGNEPQHF

v_call: TRBV15
j_call: TRBJ1-2
cdr3_aa: CATSRDIYGYTF

v_call: TRBV11-3
j_call: TRBJ2-1
cdr3_aa: CASSFRGAESYNEQFF

v_call: TRBV15
j_call: TRBJ2-5
cdr3_aa: CATSIGEETQYF

v_call: TRBV21-1
j_call: TRBJ2-7
cdr3_aa: CASAELRTGESYEQYF

v_call: TRBV19
j_call: TRBJ2-1
cdr3_aa: CASRTGQGTYNEQFF

v_call: TRBV19
j_call: TRBJ1-2
cdr3_aa: CASTPDRGGSGYTF

v_call: TRBV7-2
j_call: TRBJ2-2
cdr3_aa: CASSSAGGSGELFF

v_call: TRBV7-2
j_call: TRBJ1-2
cdr3_aa: CASSLGQRYGYTF

v_call: TRBV27
j_call: TRBJ1-2
cdr3_aa: CASSLIPGQTYGYTF

v_call: TRBV11-2
j_call: TRBJ2-5
cdr3_aa: CASSRQVVAETQYF

v_call: TRBV5-1
j_call: TRBJ2-7
cdr3_aa: CASSNPSSDASYEQYF

v_call: TRBV10-3
j_call: TRBJ1-1
cdr3_aa: CAINRHENTEAFF

v_call: TRBV6-5
j_call: TRBJ2-2
cdr3_aa: CASSYSRETNTGELFF

v_call: TRBV11-2
j_call: TRBJ2-2
cdr3_aa: CASSLAKTSGGQSGELFF

v_call: TRBV7-8
j_call: TRBJ1-5
cdr3_aa: CASSSAPNQPQHF

v_call: TRBV7-9
j_call: TRBJ1-2
cdr3_aa: CASRLTGNYGYTF

v_call: TRBV6-6
j_call: TRBJ1-2
cdr3_aa: CASRDRGLGYGYTF

v_call: TRBV5-1
j_call: TRBJ2-3
cdr3_aa: CASSSAGTGGRDTQYF

v_call: TRBV12-5
j_call: TRBJ1-2
cdr3_aa: CASGFAADSFYGYTF

v_call: TRBV6-1
j_call: TRBJ1-5
cdr3_aa: CASIWTGDSNQPQHF

v_call: TRBV7-9
j_call: TRBJ2-3
cdr3_aa: CASSLGGPRTDTQYF

v_call: TRBV30
j_call: TRBJ1-5
cdr3_aa: CAWSVGEDQPQHF

v_call: TRBV4-1
j_call: TRBJ1-4
cdr3_aa: CASSQEGVRGGRYEKLFF

v_call: TRBV27
j_call: TRBJ2-3
cdr3_aa: CASSSTWTQYF

v_call: TRBV7-8
j_call: TRBJ1-6
cdr3_aa: CASSPNPGKGSPLHF

v_call: TRBV2
j_call: TRBJ2-3
cdr3_aa: CASSGSGLSPNTQYF

v_call: TRBV30
j_call: TRBJ1-1
cdr3_aa: CAWSVQGRGNTEAFF

v_call: TRBV27
j_call: TRBJ1-5
cdr3_aa: CASSFSHTDQPQHF

v_call: TRBV18
j_call: TRBJ2-7
cdr3_aa: CASSPGTGSYEQYF

v_call: TRBV7-6
j_call: TRBJ2-2
cdr3_aa: CASSLEGTGENTGELFF

v_call: TRBV5-4
j_call: TRBJ2-3
cdr3_aa: CASSPTGRRTDTQYF

v_call: TRBV12-5
j_call: TRBJ2-7
cdr3_aa: CASGSYGRAAYEQYF

v_call: TRBV5-1
j_call: TRBJ1-3
cdr3_aa: CASSLAHSSGNTIYF

v_call: TRBV27
j_call: TRBJ1-1
cdr3_aa: CASWVGTEAFF

v_call: TRBV13
j_call: TRBJ1-1
cdr3_aa: CASSVKNEAFF

v_call: TRBV15
j_call: TRBJ1-1
cdr3_aa: CATSRDIMGMGTEAFF